Listed below are T cell receptor beta chains from one sample, sequenced in a study of blood T cell repertoires in COVID-19. Repertoires were generated with immunoSEQ multiplex PCR, while TCRdb's copy carries only in-frame clones and drops some. Counted here are about 66,000 clones, roughly nine tenths occurring once; the ten biggest clones make up about 7.3%. The sequencing input was peripheral blood. The receptors derive from a human donor in a cohort sampled during active COVID-19. Each CDR3 is given with its conserved first and last residue. For some rows the clone size is stated as once, few or many, or as a class when expanded; others skip it.

j_call v_call cdr3_length clone_size cdr3_aa
TRBJ1-5 TRBV7-2 13 once CASSQGPNQPQHF
TRBJ1-2 TRBV6-5 15 NA CASRKNGQGANGYTF
TRBJ1-6 TRBV19 13 NA CASSPAHFSPLHF
TRBJ2-6 TRBV5-8 16 NA CASSLWGDSGANVLTF
TRBJ1-2 TRBV4-2 16 NA CASSQELRGTEYGYTF
TRBJ2-7 TRBV28 14 NA CASSLPGLDYEQYF
TRBJ2-5 TRBV6-5 14 NA CASSYAGAGETQYF
TRBJ2-7 TRBV7-2 14 NA CASSPSGASGEQYF
TRBJ1-5 TRBV5-6 17 few CASIQGTVVYSNQPQHF
TRBJ1-2 TRBV6-5 13 NA CASSRTGLDGYTF
TRBJ1-4 TRBV4-1 17 NA CASSQDFAGEGVEKLFF
TRBJ1-2 TRBV6-6 14 NA CASSYDRYNYGYTF
TRBJ1-2 TRBV30 14 NA CAWSRRQGNYGYTF
TRBJ1-2 TRBV18 18 NA CASSPRRAPQSLSDGYTF
TRBJ1-3 TRBV7-2 15 NA CASSIPVVSGNTIYF
TRBJ2-2 TRBV14 14 NA CASSRGGTSGELFF
TRBJ2-1 TRBV3-1/TRBV3-2 17 NA CASSQDLSGRASNEQFF
TRBJ2-2 TRBV11-2 16 NA CASSLKGGGYTGELFF
TRBJ2-2 TRBV3-1/TRBV3-2 14 once CASSRDSNTGELFF
TRBJ2-1 TRBV5-5 16 NA CASSVGTSGGYNEQFF
TRBJ2-2 TRBV7-9 13 NA CASSLTGVGELFF
TRBJ1-5 TRBV2 14 NA CASSPGTRVQPQHF
TRBJ1-5 TRBV18 14 NA CASSRLGGEQPQHF
TRBJ2-3 TRBV7-8 19 NA CASSLEGLAGALSTDTQYF
TRBJ1-1 TRBV19 14 NA CASSINPEGDEAFF
TRBJ2-7 TRBV9 14 NA CASSVVGTGDEQYF
TRBJ2-5 TRBV5-1 16 NA CASSSRTNRGQETQYF
TRBJ2-1 TRBV7-2 15 NA CASSLATGQYNEQFF
TRBJ2-3 TRBV13 15 NA CASNLYGQGSDTQYF
TRBJ1-5 TRBV5-8 13 NA CASSGDNNQPQHF
TRBJ2-7 TRBV3-1/TRBV3-2 14 NA CASSQAFVGGEQYF
TRBJ2-7 TRBV7-2 12 NA CASSLPSWTPIF
TRBJ2-1 TRBV6-2/TRBV6-3 19 NA CASSYGTSGLSRVRNEQFF